Listed below are T cell receptor beta chains from one sample, sequenced in a study of T cells after yellow fever vaccination. Each CDR3 protein gets one entry after TCRdb re-called the 5' RACE reads with MiXCR. The table includes about 400,000 distinct CDR3 sequences, around 6.5% detected once. The source was PBMCs, collected 5 days after the yellow fever booster vaccination. The receptor source for this set is a man aged 25 to 40 who received the YFV17D yellow fever vaccine. Each CDR3 is given with its conserved first and last residue. The D gene is left open where the match is weak. A clone size is listed for some rows: how often the clone was seen (once, few, many), or a class if it is expanded.

v_gene,d_gene,len,j_gene,abundance,CDR3aa,CDR3nt
TRBV20-1,NA,17,TRBJ2-2,many,CSARANRGALGAGELFF,TGCAGTGCTAGAGCGAACCGAGGGGCTTTGGGCGCCGGGGAGCTGTTTTTT
TRBV20-1,NA,14,TRBJ2-2,few,CSTHRGRGTGELFF,TGCAGTACCCACCGGGGTCGGGGGACCGGGGAGCTGTTTTTT
TRBV5-1,NA,17,TRBJ2-2,few,CASSLLGSSGVTGELFF,TGCGCCAGCAGCTTGTTGGGTTCTTCGGGCGTCACCGGGGAGCTGTTTTTT
TRBV5-6,TRBD1,16,TRBJ1-1,NA,CASSSNRGSMNTEAFF,TGTGCCAGCAGCTCGAACAGGGGGTCGATGAACACTGAAGCTTTCTTT
TRBV20-1,NA,16,TRBJ2-5,NA,CSARGLGQRSQETQYF,TGCAGTGCTAGAGGGTTAGGCCAACGAAGCCAAGAGACCCAGTACTTC
TRBV5-1,NA,16,TRBJ2-2,few,CASSWDNKVASGELFF,TGCGCCAGCAGCTGGGATAACAAAGTGGCTTCCGGGGAGCTGTTTTTT
TRBV12-3/TRBV12-4,TRBD1,17,TRBJ1-6,few,CASSWDRVLGRNSPLHF,TGTGCCAGCAGTTGGGACAGGGTATTGGGAAGGAATTCACCCCTCCACTTT
TRBV29-1,NA,12,TRBJ2-3,many,CSIRETTDTQYF,TGCAGCATTAGGGAGACCACAGATACGCAGTATTTT
TRBV19,NA,14,TRBJ2-1,NA,CASSIDLGYNEQFF,TGTGCCAGTAGTATAGATCTAGGGTACAATGAGCAGTTCTTC
TRBV7-2,NA,13,TRBJ2-1,many,CASSLVANNEQFF,TGTGCCAGCAGCTTGGTAGCTAACAATGAGCAGTTCTTC
TRBV28,NA,13,TRBJ2-7,NA,CASSLKPIYEQYF,TGTGCCAGCAGTTTAAAACCCATCTACGAGCAGTACTTC
TRBV10-1,TRBD2,14,TRBJ2-2,many,CASRPLAATGELFF,TGCGCCAGCAGACCACTAGCGGCCACCGGGGAGCTGTTTTTT
TRBV7-2,TRBD1,14,TRBJ2-1,few,CASTPDRAYNEQFF,TGTGCCAGCACCCCGGACAGGGCTTACAATGAGCAGTTCTTC
TRBV25-1,TRBD2,16,TRBJ2-3,NA,CASSVGLAGGIGTQYF,TGTGCCAGCAGTGTCGGGCTAGCGGGAGGTATTGGTACGCAGTATTTT
TRBV7-2,NA,14,TRBJ2-6,few,CASRTDSGANVLTF,TGTGCCAGCAGGACTGACTCTGGGGCCAACGTCCTGACTTTC
TRBV6-2/TRBV6-3,TRBD1,12,TRBJ2-7,many,CASSRDSYEQYF,TGTGCCAGCAGCCGGGACAGCTACGAGCAGTACTTC
TRBV12-3/TRBV12-4,TRBD1,18,TRBJ2-2,NA,CAICLGQGVGGVTGELFF,TGTGCCATCTGTCTAGGACAGGGGGTTGGGGGGGTAACCGGGGAGCTGTTTTTT
TRBV20-1,NA,16,TRBJ2-7,many,CSATPGSGGSSYEQYF,TGCAGTGCTACACCCGGGTCCGGGGGAAGCTCCTACGAGCAGTACTTC
TRBV20-1,TRBD2,12,TRBJ2-1,few,CSARLAGDEQFF,TGCAGTGCTAGACTAGCGGGAGATGAGCAGTTCTTC
TRBV10-3,NA,14,TRBJ2-3,many,CATRDRDRTDTQYF,TGTGCCACCCGAGATCGGGACCGCACAGATACGCAGTATTTT
TRBV6-2/TRBV6-3,NA,11,TRBJ2-7,NA,CASNQGREQYF,TGTGCCAGCAATCAGGGGCGCGAGCAGTACTTC
TRBV5-1,NA,13,TRBJ2-2,few,CASSGQITGELFF,TGCGCCAGCAGCGGACAGATAACCGGGGAGCTGTTTTTT
TRBV10-3,NA,13,TRBJ1-1,many,CAIRQGMNTEAFF,TGTGCCATCAGGCAGGGAATGAACACTGAAGCTTTCTTT
TRBV11-2,TRBD2,16,TRBJ2-2,few,CASSPLAGAETGELFF,TGTGCCAGCAGCCCACTAGCGGGAGCCGAAACCGGGGAGCTGTTTTTT
TRBV5-4,TRBD1,15,TRBJ2-2,few,CASSLVGTAAGELFF,TGTGCCAGCAGCTTGGTGGGGACAGCTGCCGGGGAGCTGTTTTTT
TRBV20-1,TRBD1,14,TRBJ2-3,few,CSAMQNQGADTQYF,TGCAGTGCCATGCAGAACCAGGGGGCAGATACGCAGTATTTT